The next 26 T cell receptor beta chains were all read from a single sample in a study of T-cell memory formation after mild COVID-19. MiXCR, applied by TCRdb to the 5' RACE reads, yields one record per CDR3 protein. The sample has 180,000 or so distinct CDR3 sequences, 9.5% to 13% seen once. The specimen was PBMCs or a T cell subset sorted from them (not recorded which). Receptors originate from a man aged 18 to 30 who had mild COVID-19 (a few samples of this study predate the infection). Cell type and time point are not known.

This clonotype was observed many times. V and J are TRBV5-1 and TRBJ2-1; 9 nucleotides align to TRBD1. CDR1 is SGHRS and CDR2 is YFSETQ in the germline V gene. This CDR3 region has 16 residues. With V trimmed by 4 bases and J by 5 bases, 10 bases remained unmatched. DNA of the CDR3: TGCGCCAGCAGCCCGCGCCGGGACAGGGTAAACAATGAGCAGTTCTTC. This codes for CASSPRRDRVNNEQFF.

This clonotype was recorded a few times. The J gene is TRBJ1-2, the V gene TRBV28, with a possible D match to TRBD1 (6 bases). V lost 3 bases to trimming and J lost 8 bases, with 19 bases between them. The CDR3 has 15 residues. Germline CDR1 reads MDHEN; CDR2 reads SYDVKM. The CDR3 DNA is TGTGCCAGCAGTTTCGGGGCAGGGGCAGGTGAAGGCTACACCTTC. Translating gives CASSFGAGAGEGYTF.

This chain links TRBV24-1 with TRBJ2-3; either TRBD1 or TRBD2 may fit D (6 bases each). The CDR3 totals 16 residues. Germline lookup yields CDR1 KGHDR and CDR2 SFDVKD. V lost 1 base and J 0 bases, leaving 10 bases between the germline ends. CDR3 coding DNA: TGTGCCACCAGTGATTTAGGAGGGGGTAGCACAGATACGCAGTATTTT. Translated: CATSDLGGGSTDTQYF.

The genes are TRBV7-2 and TRBJ1-2, with a possible D match to TRBD1 (6 bases). The V end was cut by 5 bases, the J end by 6 bases, with 19 bases between. The CDR3 contains 15 residues. The germline V gene encodes CDR1 SGHTA and CDR2 FQGNSA. The CDR3 DNA follows: TGTGCCAGCAGCGCCCCACCCGGCGGGGGCAATGGCTACACCTTC. Its protein product is CASSAPPGGGNGYTF.

The chain recombines TRBV7-9 with TRBJ2-4; the D is unclear. The CDR3 extends over 12 amino acids. The germline V gene has CDR1 SEHNR and CDR2 FQNEAQ (reference sequence). V was clipped by 1 base and J by 11 bases, with 9 bases between them. CDR3 loop: CASSLDTGFQYF. CDR3 sequence (DNA): TGTGCCAGCAGCTTAGATACCGGGTTTCAGTACTTC. The full variable domain, in which reference TRBV7-9 and TRBJ2-4 provide the parts outside the CDR3, is DTGVSQNPRHKITKRGQNVTFRCDPISEHNRLYWYRQTLGQGPEFLTYFQNEAQLEKSRLLSDRFSAERPKGSFSTLEIQRTEQGDSAMYLCASSLDTGFQYFGAGTRLSVL.

This clonotype has ten or more counts. The chain links TRBV11-2 to TRBJ2-5, with 10 bases aligning to TRBD2. Unmatched junction bases numbered 9, after V lost 4 bases and J lost 4 bases. This CDR3 comprises 16 residues. Germline CDR1 SGHAT, CDR2 FQNNGV. CDR3 sequence: CASSSLSGGAGETQYF. CDR3 in DNA: TGTGCCAGCAGCTCCCTCAGCGGGGGGGCGGGAGAGACCCAGTACTTC.

This clonotype showed up many times. The V gene is TRBV28, the J gene TRBJ2-1; 15 bases match TRBD2. Trimming at V came to 11 bases and at J to 1 base, leaving 3 bases not matched to a gene. Germline V gene sequence: CDR1 MDHEN, CDR2 SYDVKM. The CDR3 is made up of 15 amino acids. The CDR3: CAGLAGGRSYNEQFF. The CDR3 nucleotides read TGTGCCGGACTAGCGGGGGGGAGATCCTACAATGAGCAGTTCTTC.

V gene TRBV7-2 combines with J gene TRBJ1-2; TRBD1 aligns across 8 bases. Germline trimming cut 0 bases from V and 8 bases from J; bases unmatched to any gene: 2. The CDR3 loop spans 13 amino acids. The germline V gene has CDR1 SGHTA and CDR2 FQGNSA. The chain's CDR3 is CASSLAGQGGYTF. Written as DNA, the CDR3 is TGTGCCAGCAGCTTAGCCGGACAGGGAGGCTACACCTTC.

There are a few counts of this clonotype. This rearrangement joins TRBV6-6 to TRBJ2-7; 7 bases agree with TRBD1. The germline CDR1 and CDR2 sequences are MNHNY and SVGAGI (reference sequence). The V gene end was trimmed by 6 bases and the J gene end by 3 bases; junction bases not matched to a gene: 5. The CDR3 contains 13 residues. CDR3 sequence (DNA): TGTGCCAGCAGACAGGGACAGAGCTACGAGCAGTACGTC. This translates into CASRQGQSYEQYV.

This clonotype showed up just a few times. The chain joins TRBV2 to TRBJ2-7, with D possibly TRBD2 on 5 matching bases. Germline-derived CDR1 and CDR2 are SNHLY and FYNNEI. The CDR3 sequence is 11 residues long. V was trimmed by 8 bases and J by 4 bases, leaving 9 bases between them. CDR3 sequence: CASGLAYEQYV. DNA of the CDR3: TGTGCCAGCGGGCTAGCTTACGAGCAGTACGTC.

The rearrangement uses TRBV6-2 or TRBV6-3 and TRBJ1-2, with 7 bases identical to TRBD1. The germline V gene encodes CDR1 MNHEY and CDR2 SVGEGT. With 10 bases clipped from V and 1 base from J, the junction kept 9 bases outside the gene matches. CDR3 length: 14 amino acids. The CDR3 loop reads CATRQGPRNYGYTF. The CDR3 nucleotides are TGTGCCACCCGACAGGGACCCCGTAACTATGGCTACACCTTC.

V gene TRBV7-2 combines with J gene TRBJ2-4; 8 positions agree with TRBD2. Looked up from germline, CDR1 is SGHTA and CDR2 is FQGNSA. The CDR3 spans 14 residues. V was clipped by 1 base and J by 14 bases; unmatched bases: 10. DNA for the CDR3: TGTGCCAGCAGCTTAGGCGGCCGGGGGGGACGGAAGTACTTC. It specifies CASSLGGRGGRKYF.

The chain combines TRBV7-2 with TRBJ2-5, with 8 bases fitting TRBD2. Per germline, CDR1 SGHTA and CDR2 FQGNSA. V was pared by 5 bases and J by 5 bases, with 10 bases of the junction left unmatched. This CDR3 has 15 residues. The CDR3 is CASSLDAGGWETQYF. DNA for the CDR3: TGTGCCAGCAGCCTGGACGCGGGGGGATGGGAGACCCAGTACTTC.

In its sample, this clonotype was seen a few times. The J gene is TRBJ2-5, the V gene TRBV5-1; perhaps TRBD2 as D (5 bases). Germline-derived CDR1 and CDR2 are SGHRS and YFSETQ. The ends were cut back, 4 bases at V and 2 bases at J, with 18 bases in the middle. The CDR3 runs to 16 residues. The CDR3 is CASSLNLASMQETQYF. CDR3 coding DNA: TGCGCCAGCAGCCTAAACCTCGCTAGCATGCAAGAGACCCAGTACTTC.

This chain joins TRBV7-8 and TRBJ2-1; D unclear. The V and J ends lost 6 bases and 9 bases respectively, with 15 bases between them. The CDR3 consists of 13 residues. Per the germline V gene, CDR1 is SGHVS and CDR2 is FQNEAQ. The CDR3 here is CASSLRLGVEQFF. In DNA, the CDR3 is TGTGCCAGCAGTCTTCGGCTAGGCGTTGAGCAGTTCTTC.

This clonotype was counted many times. The chain has TRBV6-2 or TRBV6-3 and TRBJ1-2, with unresolved D. Germline CDR1 reads MNHEY; CDR2 reads SVGEGT. Trimming removed 6 bases from V and 0 bases from J, with 14 bases in between. The CDR3 loop spans 15 amino acids. CDR3 bases: TGTGCCAGCAGAACCCAACTCTCTACTAACTATGGCTACACCTTC. Amino acids: CASRTQLSTNYGYTF.

This chain uses TRBV27 with TRBJ2-7; perhaps TRBD1 as D (5 bases). Trimming cost V 3 bases and J 6 bases, with 12 bases left between them. The CDR3 has 13 amino acids. From germline, CDR1 is MNHEY and CDR2 SMNVEV (reference sequence). In DNA, the CDR3 is TGTGCCAGCAGTTTGGGGCCGTCCGTCGAGCAGTACTTC. Amino acids: CASSLGPSVEQYF.

This clonotype was detected only a few times. The J gene is TRBJ1-5, the V gene TRBV5-1; 7 bases agree with TRBD1. This CDR3 has 15 amino acids. Per germline, CDR1 SGHRS and CDR2 YFSETQ. After removal of 2 bases from V and 3 bases from J, the junction contained 5 bases not matched to a gene. The CDR3 loop is CASSFTGVPNQPQHF. For the CDR3, the DNA is TGCGCCAGCAGCTTTACAGGGGTTCCCAATCAGCCCCAGCATTTT.

The chain links TRBV4-3 to TRBJ1-3; D may be TRBD1 (5 bases). V was pared by 0 bases and J by 0 bases, with 18 bases between. This CDR3 region has 19 residues. Germline-derived CDR1 and CDR2 are LGHNA and YSLEER. The CDR3 protein is CASSQDGGPGRLSGNTIYF. CDR3 DNA: TGCGCCAGCAGCCAAGACGGTGGGCCAGGGCGCCTCTCTGGAAACACCATATATTTT.

Only a few counts were recorded for this clonotype. J is TRBJ1-3 and V is TRBV12-3 or TRBV12-4; tentative D call: TRBD1 (5 bases). V dropped 7 bases and J dropped 0 bases, with 10 bases sitting between them. The CDR3 extends over 14 amino acids. CDR3 region: CASTLTVSGNTIYF. The DNA for the CDR3 is TGTGCCAGCACCCTGACAGTCTCTGGAAACACCATATATTTT.

The chain carries TRBV9 and TRBJ2-3; D gene uncertain. From germline, CDR1 is SGDLS and CDR2 YYNGEE. Trimming removed 3 bases from V and 4 bases from J, with 9 bases in between. The CDR3 is made up of 13 amino acids. The CDR3 DNA follows: TGTGCCAGCAGCGAGTCCCCATCAGATACGCAGTATTTT. It translates to CASSESPSDTQYF.

In its sample, this clonotype was seen a few times. The chain uses TRBV28 and TRBJ1-6, with 9 bases fitting TRBD1. There are 18 residues in the CDR3. Germline CDR1 and CDR2: MDHEN and SYDVKM. V dropped 7 bases and J dropped 0; count of bases not matched to a gene: 10. The CDR3 sequence is CASNIGQGPVSYNSPLHF. CDR3 nucleotide sequence: TGTGCCAGCAACATAGGACAGGGGCCGGTCTCCTATAATTCACCCCTCCACTTT. Drawing the rest from reference TRBV28 and TRBJ1-6, the complete variable domain is DVKVTQSSRYLVKRTGEKVFLECVQDMDHENMFWYRQDPGLGLRLIYFSYDVKMKEKGDIPEGYSVSREKKERFSLILESASTNQTSMYLCASNIGQGPVSYNSPLHFGNGTRLTVT.

The V call is TRBV6-5, the J call TRBJ2-6, with unresolved D. V lost 5 bases to trimming and J lost 1 base, with 9 bases between them. CDR3 length equals 15 residues. Germline V gives CDR1 MNHEY, CDR2 SVGAGI. CDR3 sequence: CASSDASSGANVLTF. The CDR3 DNA reads as TGTGCCAGCAGTGACGCCTCGTCTGGGGCCAACGTCCTGACTTTC.

The rearrangement joins TRBV5-1 to TRBJ2-1, with 7 bases identical to TRBD2. This CDR3 contains 16 residues. CDR1 is SGHRS and CDR2 is YFSETQ in the germline V gene. The V and J ends lost 5 bases and 10 bases, in that order; junction bases with no gene match: 18. The CDR3 DNA reads TGCGCCAGCAGGCCCGGGAGCGGGGCCCTCACGGGGGAGCAGTTCTTC. This translates into CASRPGSGALTGEQFF.

In its sample, this clonotype was seen a few times. The chain links TRBV20-1 to TRBJ1-5; the match to TRBD1 covers 10 bases. Trimming cost V 4 bases and J 6 bases; bases outside gene matches: 6. Germline CDR1 and CDR2: DFQATT and SNEGSKA (reference sequence). The CDR3 consists of 14 residues. CDR3 in DNA: TGCAGTGCTACCATAAGGGACAGGGGTCAGCCCCAGCATTTT. Protein product: CSATIRDRGQPQHF.

This clonotype was counted a few times. The CDR3 loop reads CASRSRGSGNTIYF. Here the CDR3 DNA reads TGTGCCAGCAGATCCCGGGGCTCTGGAAACACCATATATTTT. This rearrangement joins TRBV7-9 to TRBJ1-3; D gene ambiguous. This CDR3 spans 14 amino acids. Trimming removed 6 bases at V and 0 bases at J, with 9 bases between. Germline V CDR1 and CDR2: SEHNR, FQNEAQ (reference sequence).